This T cell receptor beta chain was recorded in a study of Ad26.COV2.S vaccination and SARS-CoV-2 variants. Study context: Ad26.COV2.S, an intramuscular injection, was given once or twice 56 days apart.

Study-wide findings and caveats: Comparable non-spike TCR breadth was observed in vaccine and placebo recipients. Recipients given vaccine exceeded placebo recipients in spike-specific TCR breadth.

Libraries were prepared by immunoSEQ multiplex PCR; TCRdb keeps only in-frame clonotypes and omits some of them. The sample contains nearly 400,000 clones, about nine tenths of which appear only once. Regarding treatment: roughly 19 received Ad26.COV2.S at low or high dose, single or two shots; several received placebo; per-sample allocation not given. Sample collection was performed on day 63 after the first vaccine or placebo injection. Germline CDR1 reads SGHDN; CDR2 reads FVKESK. This CDR3 is built from 16 residues. V lost 6 bases to trimming and J lost 6 bases; unmatched junction nucleotides: 9. Comments on this clone: Its matching antigen is unknown.

This specimen was peripheral blood, taken in a trial of Ad26.COV2.S vaccine versus placebo. This chain uses TRBV14 with TRBJ2-1; 12 bases are a match to TRBD2. The TCR originated in a person aged 18-65 years who received the Ad26.COV2.S COVID-19 vaccine or a placebo. The CDR3 protein is CASSQFLAGGGNEQFF. The CDR3 nucleotides read TGTGCCAGCAGTCAATTCCTAGCGGGAGGGGGCAATGAGCAGTTCTTC.